The clone carrying this T cell receptor (beta chain) was seen a handful of times. The sample belongs to a study of shared clonotypes between healthy human individuals. Germline V lookup: CDR1 SEHNR, CDR2 FQNEAQ (reference sequence). This CDR3 comprises 14 residues. Between the trimmed V and J ends, which lost 2 bases and 2 bases, there was a span of 10 bases. The donor cohort consisted entirely of Caucasian adults residing in Nashville, Tennessee. Execution of the assay was at deep level. The method was immunoSEQ multiplex PCR; TCRdb's version includes in-frame clones alone and lacks a portion of them. The table shows around 700,000 clones, with around 74% occurring only once.

Sequencing used memory CD4+ T cells sorted from blood. The subset is: CD45RA-negative fraction. This chain joins TRBV7-9 and TRBJ2-7, with D unclear. The receptor was derived from a woman in her 30s in good health. The CDR3 reads CASSLWAATYEQYF. The DNA for the CDR3 is TGTGCCAGCAGCTTATGGGCAGCAACCTACGAGCAGTACTTC.